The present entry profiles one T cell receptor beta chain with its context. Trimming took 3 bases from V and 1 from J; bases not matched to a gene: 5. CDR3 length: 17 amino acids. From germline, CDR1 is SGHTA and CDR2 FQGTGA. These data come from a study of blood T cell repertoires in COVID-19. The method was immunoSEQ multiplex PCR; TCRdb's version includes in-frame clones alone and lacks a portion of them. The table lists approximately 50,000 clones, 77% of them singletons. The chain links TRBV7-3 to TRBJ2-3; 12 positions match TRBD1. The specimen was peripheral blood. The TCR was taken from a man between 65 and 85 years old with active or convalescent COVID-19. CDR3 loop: CASSFLGQGAGTDTQYF. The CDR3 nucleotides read TGTGCCAGCAGCTTTCTGGGACAGGGGGCAGGCACAGATACGCAGTATTTT.